The 23 T cell receptor beta chains below all came from one sample that was sequenced in a study of blood T cell repertoires in COVID-19. The table came from immunoSEQ multiplex PCR; TCRdb's copy has only in-frame clones and leaves some out. The profile shows a few hundred thousand clones, approximately 90% of them singletons. The source material was PBMCs or T cells enriched from blood (not recorded which). The receptors stem from a woman between 25 and 40 years old who had recovered from COVID-19.

The V gene is TRBV9, the J gene TRBJ1-2; 8 bases are shared with TRBD1. Germline-derived CDR1 and CDR2 are SGDLS and YYNGEE. Germline trimming cut 4 bases from V and 5 bases from J; bases unmatched to any gene: 7. The length of the CDR3 is 14 residues. DNA for the CDR3: TGTGCCAGCAGCCCCGGACAGGGATCGTATGGCTACACCTTC. It yields the protein CASSPGQGSYGYTF.

The CDR3: CASTEPGQGRAEAFF. CDR3 in DNA: TGTGCCAGCACAGAACCCGGGCAGGGAAGGGCTGAAGCTTTCTTT. The rearrangement joins TRBV19 to TRBJ1-1; D might be TRBD1 (5 bases). The CDR3 has 15 residues. Germline V gene sequence: CDR1 LNHDA, CDR2 SQIVND (reference sequence). V lost 9 bases, J lost 6 bases, and 23 bases lay in between.

V gene TRBV6-5 combines with J gene TRBJ1-4; a possible D gene is TRBD1 (5 bases). The CDR3 runs to 15 residues. In germline, CDR1 is MNHEY, CDR2 SVGAGI. Trimming removed 2 bases at V and 4 bases at J, with 11 bases between. In DNA form, the CDR3 reads TGTGCCAGCAGTTACCGACAGACTTTTAATGAAAAACTGTTTTTT. It specifies CASSYRQTFNEKLFF.

This clone was picked up one time. The rearrangement links TRBV27 to TRBJ2-1; 10 bases fit TRBD2. Germline V gene data show CDR1 as MNHEY and CDR2 as SMNVEV (reference sequence). J was trimmed by 7 bases and V by 5 bases; bases with no gene match: 14. This CDR3 has 17 amino acids. CDR3 loop: CASSPRLAGSGVNEQFF. DNA for the CDR3: TGTGCCAGCAGTCCCCGACTAGCGGGTAGTGGGGTTAATGAGCAGTTCTTC.

The rearrangement joins TRBV19 to TRBJ1-4, with 7 positions matching TRBD1. The germline gives CDR1 LNHDA, CDR2 SQIVND (reference sequence). Losses at the gene ends were 4 bases for V and 5 bases for J; bases not matched to a gene: 13. The CDR3 is made up of 17 amino acids. The CDR3 region has the DNA TGTGCCAGTAGTACCCAAGGGACAGCCTTTCGGAATGAAAAACTGTTTTTT. The encoded protein is CASSTQGTAFRNEKLFF.

V gene TRBV27 combines with J gene TRBJ2-7; perhaps TRBD1 as D (6 bases). The CDR3 covers 17 residues. CDR1 and CDR2 (germline): MNHEY, SMNVEV (reference sequence). The germline V and J ends were trimmed by 1 base and 6 bases, with 22 bases remaining between them. Here the CDR3 reads CASSLFPRVGAAGEQYF. For the CDR3, the DNA is TGTGCCAGCAGTTTATTCCCCCGGGTGGGGGCTGCGGGCGAGCAGTACTTC.

The V and J genes are TRBV30 and TRBJ2-1; 7 bases line up with TRBD1. J was trimmed by 12 bases and V by 3 bases; bases with no gene match: 14. This CDR3 has 14 residues. The germline V gene encodes CDR1 GTSNPN and CDR2 SVGIG (reference sequence). The CDR3 bases are TGTGCCTGGAGGATTCGTGACAGGGAAGTAGGGCAGTTCTTC. Translation gives CAWRIRDREVGQFF.

This clone was found once. The chain is built from TRBV30 and TRBJ1-2; 7 bases line up with TRBD1. Losses at the gene ends were 3 bases for V and 5 bases for J; bases not matched to a gene: 12. CDR1 is GTSNPN and CDR2 is SVGIG in the germline V gene (reference sequence). This CDR3 region has 15 residues. CDR3 protein: CAWSPYRGWMYGYTF. The CDR3 DNA sequence: TGTGCCTGGAGCCCGTACAGGGGATGGATGTATGGCTACACCTTC.

This clone appeared a single time. The V and J genes are TRBV28 and TRBJ2-2, with D perhaps TRBD1 (6 bases). The V gene lost 5 bases and the J gene lost 6 bases, with 13 bases spanning the gap. Germline lookup yields CDR1 MDHEN and CDR2 SYDVKM. This CDR3 is 14 amino acids long. Written as DNA, the CDR3 is TGTGCCAGCAGTACAACAGGGATGTCCGGGGAGCTGTTTTTT. Encoded protein: CASSTTGMSGELFF.

V and J are TRBV2 and TRBJ1-1, with D perhaps matching TRBD1 (6 bases). The germline CDR1 and CDR2 sequences are SNHLY and FYNNEI. Trimming removed 7 bases from V and 5 bases from J, with 26 bases in between. This CDR3 contains 17 residues. The CDR3 sequence: CASNRGRGKREDTEAFF. CDR3 DNA: TGTGCCAGCAACCGGGGGCGGGGTAAGCGGGAGGATACTGAAGCTTTCTTT. The full variable domain, its missing parts supplied by reference TRBV2 and TRBJ1-1, is EPEVTQTPSHQVTQMGQEVILRCVPISNHLYFYWYRQILGQKVEFLVSFYNNEISEKSEIFDDQFSVERPDGSNFTLKIRSTKLEDSAMYFCASNRGRGKREDTEAFFGQGTRLTVV.

This chain uses TRBV3-1 (or the pseudogene TRBV3-2) with TRBJ1-4; D unresolved. CDR3 length: 12 residues. The V gene's germline CDR1 is LGHDT and CDR2 YNNKEL (reference sequence). The V gene lost 8 bases and the J gene lost 7 bases, with 11 bases spanning the gap. In nucleotides, the CDR3 is TGTGCCAGCGGACCTAGCCCTGAAAAACTGTTTTTT. It yields the protein CASGPSPEKLFF.

The V call is TRBV21-1, the J call TRBJ1-2; the table's D gene call, TRBD1, was not cross checked with the DNA. TRBV21-1 is a pseudogene segment. The length of the CDR3 is 17 residues. The CDR3 here is CASSKGIRWPGQHGYTF. In DNA, the CDR3 is TGTGCCAGCAGCAAAGGGATTCGTTGGCCGGGACAGCACGGCTACACCTTC.

The rearrangement joins TRBV19 to TRBJ2-2, with D possibly matching TRBD2 (6 bases). CDR1 LNHDA and CDR2 SQIVND come from the germline V gene (reference sequence). With 3 bases removed from V and 5 bases from J, the gap between germline ends came to 7 bases. CDR3 length equals 13 residues. In DNA, the CDR3 is TGTGCCAGTAGTATCGGGGGAACCGGGGAGCTGTTTTTT. Residues: CASSIGGTGELFF. Full variable domain (missing parts from reference TRBV19 and TRBJ2-2): DGGITQSPKYLFRKEGQNVTLSCEQNLNHDAMYWYRQDPGQGLRLIYYSQIVNDFQKGDIAEGYSVSREKKESFPLTVTSAQKNPTAFYLCASSIGGTGELFFGEGSRLTVL.

V is TRBV29-1 and J is TRBJ1-1; the D gene is possibly TRBD1 (5 bases). The CDR3 contains 12 residues. Trimming pared 6 bases from V and 5 bases from J, leaving 13 bases between. The germline V gene encodes CDR1 SQVTM and CDR2 ANQGSEA. The CDR3 DNA is TGCAGCGTCGTAACCAAGGGGACTGAAGCTTTCTTT. Translated: CSVVTKGTEAFF. The full variable domain, rest sourced from reference TRBV29-1 and TRBJ1-1, is SAVISQKPSRDICQRGTSLTIQCQVDSQVTMMFWYRQQPGQSLTLIATANQGSEATYESGFVIDKFPISRPNLTFSTLTVSNMSPEDSSIYLCSVVTKGTEAFFGQGTRLTVV.

The rearrangement uses TRBV10-3 and TRBJ1-2; 9 bases fit TRBD1. This CDR3 comprises 14 residues. Germline V lookup: CDR1 ENHRY, CDR2 SYGVKD. With 10 bases clipped from V and 3 bases from J, the junction kept 9 bases outside the gene matches. The DNA of the CDR3 is TGTGCCACAGAACAGGGGGCCTCTCACTATGGCTACACCTTC. Protein product: CATEQGASHYGYTF.

The V gene is TRBV4-3, the J gene TRBJ2-7; maybe TRBD1 (5 bases). CDR1 LGHNA and CDR2 YSLEER come from the germline V gene. V shed 3 bases and J shed 4 bases, with 10 bases lying between them. This CDR3 has 13 amino acids. CDR3 nucleotides: TGCGCCAGCAGCCAGGGGCGCGATTACGAGCAGTACTTC. Translation gives CASSQGRDYEQYF.

This clone was recorded only once. The rearrangement uses TRBV18 and TRBJ1-2; D is ambiguous. CDR3 length: 15 residues. Per germline, CDR1 KGHSH and CDR2 LQKENI. Trimming stripped 2 bases from V and 3 bases from J, with 13 bases between. The CDR3 spells CASSPTTAVYYGYTF. CDR3 coding DNA: TGTGCCAGCTCACCAACAACAGCTGTTTACTATGGCTACACCTTC.

This chain connects TRBV9 to TRBJ2-2; weak D call: TRBD2 (6 bases). In germline, CDR1 is SGDLS, CDR2 YYNGEE. This CDR3 is built from 12 residues. V lost 10 bases to trimming and J lost 4 bases, with 11 bases between them. The CDR3 coding sequence is TGTGCCGGGCGGGGAGCCACCGGGGAGCTGTTTTTT. Translated: CAGRGATGELFF.

The V call is TRBV5-4, the J call TRBJ2-5; D not certain. Germline V gives CDR1 SGHNT, CDR2 YYREEE (reference sequence). The CDR3 consists of 14 residues. V shed 0 bases and J shed 5 bases, with 11 bases lying between them. The CDR3 coding sequence is TGTGCCAGCAGCTTGGAGTGGCGGCGTGAGACCCAGTACTTC. Its translation: CASSLEWRRETQYF.

Only one count was recorded for this clone. The chain combines TRBV19 with TRBJ1-2; TRBD1 agrees at 8 bases. CDR1 and CDR2 (germline): LNHDA, SQIVND (reference sequence). Germline trimming cut 11 bases from V and 7 bases from J; bases unmatched to any gene: 9. The CDR3 sequence is 12 residues long. CDR3 nucleotides: TGTGCCGGACAGGGCGTAACCGGTGGCTACACCTTC. Amino acids: CAGQGVTGGYTF.

The rearrangement links TRBV28 to TRBJ1-3, with 7 bases matching TRBD1. The CDR3 has 16 residues. Per germline, CDR1 MDHEN and CDR2 SYDVKM. Losses at the gene ends were 7 bases for V and 1 base for J; bases not matched to a gene: 10. The CDR3 reads CASTSTGLDSGNTIYF. CDR3 DNA sequence: TGTGCCAGCACCTCGACAGGGTTGGATTCTGGAAACACCATATATTTT.

In this sample, this clone turned up a few times. The gene calls are TRBV25-1 and TRBJ1-1; D is perhaps TRBD1 (6 bases). The length of the CDR3 is 14 residues. CDR1 and CDR2 from the germline V gene are MGHDK and SYGVNS. V gave up 5 bases and J gave up 0 bases, with 10 bases separating them. The CDR3: CASSPGHLNTEAFF. CDR3 in DNA: TGTGCCAGCAGTCCGGGACATTTGAACACTGAAGCTTTCTTT.

V gene TRBV13 combines with J gene TRBJ1-5; D remains ambiguous. The CDR3 has 13 residues. The germline V and J ends were trimmed by 5 bases and 3 bases, with 8 bases remaining between them. Germline CDR1 and CDR2: PRHDT and FYEKMQ (reference sequence). DNA of the CDR3: TGTGCCAGCAGCCGGGAAGCCAATCAGCCCCAGCATTTT. Its protein is CASSREANQPQHF.